This TCR beta chain was identified during a study of cytomegalovirus exposure and HLA in healthy donors (TCRdb year 2017). Looking at the study overall: According to an earlier analysis of a few hundred of the donors, 150 million to 200 million T cells yielded roughly 110 million unique TCR beta sequences and roughly 280 Gb of sequence data. Donor age, sex, ethnicity and CMV serostatus were compiled together with the repertoire data. The study profiled the T cell repertoires of hundreds of subjects by immunosequencing and related them to cytomegalovirus serostatus. Four to six DR-DQ haplotypes were handled as single units for association and clustering, since linkage in the cohort was strong. A later analysis re-examined previously published TCR beta repertoires from 600 to 700 donors and added high-resolution HLA genotyping to investigate patterns of TCR occurrence. Every discovery cohort repertoire had been produced on one sequencing platform. Across 300 to 500 genotyped donors of the cohort, an average of approximately 240,000 unique TCR beta nucleotide sequences per donor were sequenced, and approximately 19% of those sequences were non-productive. The study aimed to test whether signatures of past pathogen exposure could be identified by cataloging public T cell receptors. In a later genetic analysis, genome-wide SNP genotypes for about 65% of the roughly 700 donors were used, and that subset was treated as a discovery cohort. Typing coverage varied by locus: roughly 629-640 donors for A, B, C, DRB1 and DQB1; more than 500 for DQA1; over 600 for DPA1; roughly 450 for DPB1. Along with the roughly 700-subject first cohort, a separate validation cohort of around 110 different subjects was used. An earlier analysis of 587 of the donors used high-throughput TCR beta sequencing to judge whether each TCR beta V gene segment behaved as functional or pseudogenic. HLA typing covered class I and class II loci at four-digit resolution. An early release covering more than 500 HLA-typed donors comprised 300 to 350 gigabases of sequencing data and around 80 million unique TCR sequences. High-throughput TCR immunosequencing, statistical association of individual TCRs with disease status, and machine learning were combined to predict cytomegalovirus infection status. Rather than using new phenotypic data, the later analysis identified candidate immune exposures from TCR beta sequences and from how often those sequences occurred across donors. Among the roughly 380 genotyped donors, more than 70% belonged to the genetic ancestry cluster associated with self-reported Caucasian donors. The full study reports these points: Immune exposure information for the cohort was limited to CMV serostatus. The presence/absence analyses assumed that sequencing depth was roughly uniform across donors, and that assumption may not be true. Correlated functional status among segregating V segments might reflect linkage disequilibrium, but an unknown experimental factor could not be ruled out. Most TCR sequences were seen in very few donors, while some public TCRs were found in many individuals. It was suggested by the authors that the approach could potentially be generalized to other disease states and immunological phenotypes. In a later analysis, HLA-associated TCR beta chains were found to be more clonally expanded and to have lower generation probabilities than equally common non-associated chains. Specific HLA alleles were associated with 15,000 to 20,000 TCR beta sequences at a false discovery rate of 0.05 in a later analysis. Assigning TCR associations to individual alleles was difficult when HLA alleles, especially DR and DQ, strongly co-occurred. The study gave a list of 150 to 200 TCR beta chains associated with cytomegalovirus. A further reported finding was that TCR beta sequences accurately predicted the HLA-A and HLA-B alleles for most subjects in the first cohort. A later analysis found that TCR association rates varied across HLA loci, with DRB1 alleles showing the most associated TCRs and HLA-C alleles the fewest. Because HLA typing was missing for some donors at each locus, association tests included only the typed subset. An earlier analysis of 450 to 750 of the donors showed that most TCR beta V segments appeared in productive rearrangements either about 87% or about 30% of the time, which broadly matched IMGT annotations. The classifier was reported to diagnose cytomegalovirus status with high specificity and sensitivity in both the original cohort and the validation cohort. Several of the top co-occurrence clusters appeared to be linked to parvovirus B19, influenza, CMV and Epstein-Barr virus, according to a later analysis. A cluster of highly shared sequence variants was judged likely to be a technical artifact of the sequencing pipeline. Three of the identified cytomegalovirus-associated TCR beta chains were confirmed in vitro to be specific for cytomegalovirus antigens. Because counts were too low, seventeen rarely observed V segments, including chromosome 9 orphons, were left out of the earlier analysis of approximately 500 of the donors. In a later analysis, most CMV-associated TCR beta chains were found to appear HLA-restricted, with HLA associations seemingly driven largely by CMV exposure. Some IMGT-functional V segments, including TRBV6-2 and TRBV6-3, could not be told apart with the 87-base-pair reads, so those segments were excluded. In this cohort, only TCR beta chains were sequenced, and detectable features were limited by the absence of alpha or paired-chain data. A later genetic analysis associated a missense DCLRE1C variant with V-gene and J-gene trimming of TCR beta chains, and an independent cohort replicated the association. A later genetic analysis reported fewer N-insertions in productive TCRs among donors in an Asian-associated ancestry cluster than the approximately 700-donor mean.

The cohort was made up of 666 healthy bone marrow donors. Cohort members were all nominally healthy when sampled, although unrecorded immune exposures were likely present. The donor tested CMV seropositive, placing the donor among the approximately 290 seropositive members of the cohort. A peripheral blood sample was provided by each donor, and peripheral blood mononuclear cells were used for TCR beta sequencing. Genomic DNA was extracted from the blood cell samples with the Qiagen DNeasy Blood Extraction Kit. After removal of 1 base from V and 13 bases from J, the junction retains 5 bases not matched to a gene. The CDR3 has 12 amino acids, counting the end cysteine and phenylalanine. The only DNA kept is the CDR3, 36 bases in frame from the first base. According to the germline V gene, CDR1 reads KGHSH and CDR2 reads LQKENI. The library was generated by the immunoSEQ multiplex PCR assay. A mixture of 60 forward primers for TCR Vbeta segments and 13 reverse primers for TCR Jbeta segments was used in the multiplex PCR. The CDR3 region of rearranged TCR beta genes was amplified from genomic DNA by a multiplex PCR assay. On the Illumina HiSeq System, the amplified TCR beta libraries were sequenced as 87-base-pair reads. From the authors' description of their analysis: A later analysis tallied 75 million to 95 million unique TCR beta chains across the 610 or so repertoires, and approximately 12 million of those chains were shared by two or more donors. A nearest-neighbor algorithm error-corrected the raw reads and collapsed the reads into unique sequences, merging closely related sequences to remove PCR and sequencing errors. CDR3 sequences were aligned to IMGT reference sequences to assign V, D and J gene segments. For a sequence to be retained, a match of at least six nucleotides to both a V gene segment and a J gene segment was required. A rearrangement counted as productive if the CDR3 had no stop codons and remained in frame with V and J, and every other rearrangement counted as non-productive. Following IMGT convention, CDR3 was defined as the stretch from the second conserved V-encoded cysteine up to the conserved J-encoded phenylalanine. Sequences without an unambiguous match to a single V gene segment were excluded from the earlier analysis of about 630 of the donors. An earlier analysis of about 600 of the donors called V segments functional above 56.7% productive rearrangements and segregating when the between-donor standard deviation exceeded 5%. A statistical classification framework was built for diagnosing cytomegalovirus status from the catalog of TCR beta chain sequences. V and J gene assignment, in a later analysis, came from comparing TCR nucleotide sequences with IMGT/GENE-DB human TR gene sequences. A later analysis assigned CDR3 sequences and most-parsimonious VDJ recombination scenarios with the TCRdist pipeline. In a later analysis, every TCR beta chain was defined by the combination of its CDR3 amino acid sequence and its V-gene family, and reads without a unique V-gene family were dropped. A later analysis removed 550 to 650 highly shared, low-generation-probability nucleotide sequences to deal with suspected cross-contamination and a sequencing artifact. A later analysis calculated a clonal expansion index for each public chain from normalized within-repertoire ranks of inferred template counts. In a later analysis, generation probabilities were computed using a VDJ recombination model fitted to out-of-frame rearrangements, and the results were checked against IGoR. A later analysis scored TCR-TCR, TCR-HLA and TCR-CMV co-occurrence with hypergeometric tests, applying a repertoire-size bias correction to TCR pairs. A later analysis estimated false discovery rates by permuting HLA or CMV assignments 20 times. In a later analysis, co-occurring TCRs were grouped using DBSCAN, with TCRdist sequence similarity added in when clustering inside HLA-allele-positive subsets. Co-occurrence clustering excluded repertoires with fewer than 30,000 or more than 120,000 public chains, plus five with anomalous nucleotide sharing. TCRdb retrieved this table from immuneACCESS and kept in-frame rearrangements only. Not all clones are present; in checked studies, unresolved V genes account for under half, and no reason is known for the remainder. The D gene and trimming were derived from the DNA, and the V and J assignments and clone size from that table. Here the sample has fewer than 120,000 clones; 65% to 80% occur a single time. 2.5% to 3.5% of the sample comes from the top ten.

This clone was observed once. Its antigen is still unknown. Base qualities were left out, and no much larger clone turns up one base away. This receptor was obtained from a woman aged 55-70 years in good health and CMV-seropositive. Sequenced: PBMCs. Recombination joined TRBV18 with TRBJ1-2; 8 of the junction bases match TRBD1. The nucleotides are TGTGCCAGCTCACCACTCCAGGGGGCGAGCACCTTC. It is translated as CASSPLQGASTF.